This T cell receptor beta chain was profiled in a study of beta chain features in type 1 diabetes. With 2 bases removed from V and 5 bases from J, the gap between germline ends came to 13 bases. There are 14 residues in the CDR3. Germline V gene data show CDR1 as SGHRS and CDR2 as YFSETQ. Findings and limits, study-wide: All four CD4+ subsets from Type 1 diabetes patients carried moderately but significantly shorter TCRB CDR3s.

On this clone: Antigen specificity is unknown.

Each population that was sorted was more than 98% pure. Expressed TCRB transcripts were sequenced, since all the RNA that had been isolated was reverse transcribed. Profiling relied on immunoSEQ multiplex PCR, and the TCRdb table lists in-frame clones only, not all of them. The table shows 150,000 to 200,000 clones, with around 63% occurring only once. Sample: naive CD4+ T cells from blood. This TCR came from a man aged 30 to 45 with type 1 diabetes. The V call is TRBV5-1, the J call TRBJ2-5; D not resolved. In DNA, the CDR3 is TGCGCCAGCAGCTTTCCGGTCATGCCGGAGACCCAGTACTTC. Its translation is CASSFPVMPETQYF.